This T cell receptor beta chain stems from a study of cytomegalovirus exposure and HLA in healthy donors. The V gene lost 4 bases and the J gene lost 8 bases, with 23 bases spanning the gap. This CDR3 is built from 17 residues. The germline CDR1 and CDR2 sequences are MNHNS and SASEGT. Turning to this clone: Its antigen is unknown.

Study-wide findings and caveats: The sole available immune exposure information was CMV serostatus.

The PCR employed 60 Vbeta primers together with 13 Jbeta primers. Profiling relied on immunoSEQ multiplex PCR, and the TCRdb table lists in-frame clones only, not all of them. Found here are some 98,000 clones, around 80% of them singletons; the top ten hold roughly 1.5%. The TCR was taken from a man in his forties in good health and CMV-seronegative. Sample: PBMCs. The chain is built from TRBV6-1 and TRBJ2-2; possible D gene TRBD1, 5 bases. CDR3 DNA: TGTGCCAGCAGTGGGATCAGGGCGGCCTCCACGGCGGGGGAGCTGTTTTTT. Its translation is CASSGIRAASTAGELFF.